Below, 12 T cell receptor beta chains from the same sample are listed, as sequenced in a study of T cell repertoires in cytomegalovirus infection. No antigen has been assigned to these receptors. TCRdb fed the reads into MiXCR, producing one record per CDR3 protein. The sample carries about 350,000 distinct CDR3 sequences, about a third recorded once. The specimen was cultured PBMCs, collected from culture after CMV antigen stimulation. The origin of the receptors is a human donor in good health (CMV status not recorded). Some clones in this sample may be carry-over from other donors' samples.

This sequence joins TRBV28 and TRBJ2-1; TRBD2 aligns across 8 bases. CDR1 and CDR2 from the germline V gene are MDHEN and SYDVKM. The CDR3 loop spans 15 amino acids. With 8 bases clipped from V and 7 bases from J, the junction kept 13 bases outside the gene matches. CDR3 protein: CASVGSSGSSNEQFF. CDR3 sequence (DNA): TGTGCCAGCGTGGGGTCCAGCGGGAGCTCGAATGAGCAGTTCTTC.

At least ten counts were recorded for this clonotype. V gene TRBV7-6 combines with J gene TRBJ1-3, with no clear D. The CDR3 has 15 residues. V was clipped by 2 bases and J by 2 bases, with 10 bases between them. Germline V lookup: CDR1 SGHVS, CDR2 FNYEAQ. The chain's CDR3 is CASSLSVRAGNTIYF. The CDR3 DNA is TGTGCCAGCAGCTTAAGTGTGAGGGCTGGAAACACCATATATTTT.

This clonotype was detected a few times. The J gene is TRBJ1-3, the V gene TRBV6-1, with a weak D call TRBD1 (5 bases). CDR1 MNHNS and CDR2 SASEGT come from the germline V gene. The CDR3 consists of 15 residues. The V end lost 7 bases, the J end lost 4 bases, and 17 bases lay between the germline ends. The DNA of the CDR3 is TGTGCCAGCACCAACTTGAAGGGGCGCGGAAACACCATATATTTT. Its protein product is CASTNLKGRGNTIYF.

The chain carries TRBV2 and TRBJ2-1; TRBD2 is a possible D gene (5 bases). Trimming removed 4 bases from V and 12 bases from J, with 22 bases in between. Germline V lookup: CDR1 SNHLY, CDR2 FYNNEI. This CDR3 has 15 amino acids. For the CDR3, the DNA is TGTGCCAGCAGTGGCACGGGAAAGTATAATTTAGGGCAGTTCTTC. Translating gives CASSGTGKYNLGQFF.

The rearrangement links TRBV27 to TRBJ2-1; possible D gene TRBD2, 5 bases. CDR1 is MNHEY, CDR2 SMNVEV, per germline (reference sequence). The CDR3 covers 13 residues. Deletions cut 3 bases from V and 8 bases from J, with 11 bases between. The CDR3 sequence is CASSFGLGYEQFF. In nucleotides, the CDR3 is TGTGCCAGCAGTTTCGGACTGGGGTATGAGCAGTTCTTC.

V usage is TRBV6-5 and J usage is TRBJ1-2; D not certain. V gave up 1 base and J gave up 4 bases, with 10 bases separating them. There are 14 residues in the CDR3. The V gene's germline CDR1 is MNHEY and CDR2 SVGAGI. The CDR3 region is CASSYFPTSYGYTF. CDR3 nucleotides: TGTGCCAGCAGTTACTTCCCGACATCCTATGGCTACACCTTC.

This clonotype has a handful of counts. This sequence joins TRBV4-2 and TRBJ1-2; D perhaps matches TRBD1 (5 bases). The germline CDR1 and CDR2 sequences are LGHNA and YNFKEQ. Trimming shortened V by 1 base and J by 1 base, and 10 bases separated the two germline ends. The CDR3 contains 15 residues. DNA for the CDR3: TGTGCCAGCAGCCAAGGGACATCTTTTAACTATGGCTACACCTTC. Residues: CASSQGTSFNYGYTF.

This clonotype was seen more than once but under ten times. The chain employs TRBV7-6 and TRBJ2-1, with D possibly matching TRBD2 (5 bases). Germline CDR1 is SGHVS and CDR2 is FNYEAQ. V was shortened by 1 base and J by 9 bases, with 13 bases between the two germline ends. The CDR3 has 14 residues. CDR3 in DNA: TGTGCCAGCAGCTTAGGAGGTTTCCGGGGTGAGCAGTTCTTC. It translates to CASSLGGFRGEQFF.

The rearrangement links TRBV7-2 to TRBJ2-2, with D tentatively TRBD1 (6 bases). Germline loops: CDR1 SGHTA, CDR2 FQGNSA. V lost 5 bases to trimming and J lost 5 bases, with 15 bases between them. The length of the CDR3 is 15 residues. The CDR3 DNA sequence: TGTGCCAGCAGCGGGGCCTCTACAGGGACCGGGGAGCTGTTTTTT. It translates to CASSGASTGTGELFF.

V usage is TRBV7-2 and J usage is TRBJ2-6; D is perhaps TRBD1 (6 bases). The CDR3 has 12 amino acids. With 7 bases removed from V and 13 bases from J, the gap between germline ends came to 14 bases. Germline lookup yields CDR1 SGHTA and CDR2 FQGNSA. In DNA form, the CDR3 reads TGTGCCAGCACCCGGGACCAGGGGGTCCTGACTTTC. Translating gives CASTRDQGVLTF.

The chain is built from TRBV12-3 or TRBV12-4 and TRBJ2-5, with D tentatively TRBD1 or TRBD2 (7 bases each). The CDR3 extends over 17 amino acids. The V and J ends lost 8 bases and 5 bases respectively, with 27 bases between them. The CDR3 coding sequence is TGTGCCAGCGCAGGGGGGGCGGGCTCCCCCCGAGCGGAGACCCAGTACTTC. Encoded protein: CASAGGAGSPRAETQYF.

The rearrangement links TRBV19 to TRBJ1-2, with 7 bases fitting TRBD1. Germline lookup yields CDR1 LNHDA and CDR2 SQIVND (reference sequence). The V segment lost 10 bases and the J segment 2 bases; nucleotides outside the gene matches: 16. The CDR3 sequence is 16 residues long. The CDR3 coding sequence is TGTGCCACCCGACAGGGCGGGAGATACACCAACTATGGCTACACCTTC. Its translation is CATRQGGRYTNYGYTF.